This T cell receptor (beta chain) originates from a study of cytomegalovirus exposure and HLA in healthy donors. This clone was seen a few times. At one end, the junction sequence differs from germline, possibly due to a read error. Primers included in the PCR were 60 Vbeta and 13 Jbeta primers. TCRdb keeps only in-frame clones here, not all; method: immunoSEQ multiplex PCR. The data contain around 140,000 clones, approximately 77% of them seen just once; the ten biggest clones take up approximately 0.9%. This CDR3 contains 15 residues. Per germline, CDR1 SQVTM and CDR2 ANQGSEA. The chain employs TRBV29-1 and TRBJ1-4, with D perhaps matching TRBD1 (5 bases). The TCR originated in a woman aged 55 to 70 in good health and CMV-seronegative. Material: PBMCs. DNA for the CDR3: TGTAGGATTGGGGGGGGACTCAATGCTAATGAAAAACTGTTTTTT. Amino acid sequence: CRIGGGLNANEKLFF.